The TCR beta chain under discussion was sequenced for a study of cytomegalovirus exposure and HLA in healthy donors. The primer mix had 60 Vbeta and 13 Jbeta primers. This table comes from immunoSEQ multiplex PCR, and its TCRdb copy is limited to in-frame clones, with some not included. The sample shows under 110,000 clones, approximately 70% of them seen only once. The germline gives CDR1 ENHRY, CDR2 SYGVKD. V was clipped by 1 base and J by 5 bases, with 4 bases between them. The CDR3 covers 12 residues. The receptor was derived from a boy younger than 18 in good health and CMV-seronegative. Sequences were obtained from PBMCs. The chain has TRBV10-3 and TRBJ2-3; D is unclear. CDR3 DNA: TGTGCCATCAGTGAGTTTAGAGATACGCAGTATTTT. Its translation: CAISEFRDTQYF.